This is a list of T cell receptor beta chains from one sample in a study of PD-L1 blockade in urothelial cancer. Assay: immunoSEQ multiplex PCR; the TCRdb copy retains only in-frame clones and omits some. The table has around 50,000 clones, 85% to 90% seen once; the top ten hold roughly 2.5%. Material: PBMCs, obtained around atezolizumab (anti-PD-L1) treatment. These receptor sequences come from a man aged 55 to 70 with urothelial cancer. Both conserved end residues are part of each CDR3. The D gene is left open where the match is weak. Where a row states a size, it is once, few, many or the class of an expanded clone; other rows omit it.

>TRBD1|TRBJ2-7|14|TRBV28|-
TGTGCCAGCAGTTTGGGGCAGGGGGCGCGCGAGCAGTACTTC
CASSLGQGAREQYF
>-|TRBJ1-1|14|TRBV19|few
TGTGCCAGTATGTTCCGTGGGGGCAACACTGAAGCTTTCTTT
CASMFRGGNTEAFF
>-|TRBJ1-4|14|TRBV18|-
TGTGCCAGCTCACCACAGAGAGGAAGTGAAAAACTGTTTTTT
CASSPQRGSEKLFF
>-|TRBJ2-1|16|TRBV28|-
TGTGCCAGCAGCCCCAGGGGCCCCGGAAAATACAATGAGCAGTTCTTC
CASSPRGPGKYNEQFF
>-|TRBJ2-5|12|TRBV30|-
TGTGCCTGTCAAGTGGGGGCTTGGGAGCAGTACTTC
CACQVGAWEQYF
>-|TRBJ1-2|15|TRBV9|once
TGTACCAGCAGCGGAACAGGCGACGCTAACTATGGCTACACCTTC
CTSSGTGDANYGYTF
>-|TRBJ1-2|15|TRBV6-1|-
TGTGCCAGCAGTGAAAACCCTCGAGGGAACTATGGCTACACCTTC
CASSENPRGNYGYTF
>-|TRBJ2-2|15|TRBV30|-
TGTGCCTGGAGCGGAGGACAGCCGAACACCGGGGAGCTGTTTTTT
CAWSGGQPNTGELFF
>-|TRBJ2-7|14|TRBV11-2|-
TGTGCCAGCAGCTTAGGAACAGGTATCTACGAGCAGTACTTC
CASSLGTGIYEQYF
>TRBD1|TRBJ1-5|15|TRBV4-2|-
TGTGCCAGCAGACTCGGGACAGGGGGCAATCAGCCCCAGCATTTT
CASRLGTGGNQPQHF
>TRBD1|TRBJ2-2|15|TRBV30|-
TGTGCCTGGGGGAGCGGACAGGGCTACACCGGGGAGCTGTTTTTT
CAWGSGQGYTGELFF
>TRBD1|TRBJ2-6|15|TRBV6-1|-
TGTGCCGGAACAGGGGCCCTCTCTGGGGCCAACGTCCTGACTTTC
CAGTGALSGANVLTF
>TRBD1|TRBJ2-5|15|TRBV10-2|-
TGCGCCAGCAGTGATGTGGGGACAGGGACGGAGACCCAGTACTTC
CASSDVGTGTETQYF
>TRBD1|TRBJ1-2|14|TRBV28|-
TGTGCCAGCAGTTCCCCCGACAGGGTCTATGGCTACACCTTC
CASSSPDRVYGYTF
>TRBD1|TRBJ1-5|15|TRBV19|-
TGTGCCAGTAGTAGCCCCGGGACAGGGTCGCAGCCCCAGCATTTT
CASSSPGTGSQPQHF
>-|TRBJ2-3|11|TRBV30|-
TGTGCCTGGAGTGTACGAGAAACGCAGTATTTT
CAWSVRETQYF
>-|TRBJ1-6|13|TRBV2|-
TGTGCCAGCAGCACAAACACAGATTCACCCCTCCACTTT
CASSTNTDSPLHF
>-|TRBJ1-2|13|TRBV19|-
TGTGCCAGTAGTAACCGGGGGAGCGATGGCTACACCTTC
CASSNRGSDGYTF
>TRBD2|TRBJ2-1|14|TRBV7-3|-
TGTGCCAGCAGCTTAGGGACTAGCGGGGATGAGCAGTTCTTC
CASSLGTSGDEQFF
>-|TRBJ2-2|18|TRBV19|once
TGTGCCAGTAGTATAGATCGAAGGGGCAGGGGTCGCACCGGGGAGCTGTTTTTT
CASSIDRRGRGRTGELFF
>-|TRBJ2-7|14|TRBV7-9|few
TGTGCCAGCAGGAGAGGAGTTGAGACCTACGAGCAGTACTTC
CASRRGVETYEQYF
>TRBD1|TRBJ1-2|14|TRBV4-3|-
TGCGCCAGCAGCCACCAAGACAGGGCCAGCGGCTACACCTTC
CASSHQDRASGYTF